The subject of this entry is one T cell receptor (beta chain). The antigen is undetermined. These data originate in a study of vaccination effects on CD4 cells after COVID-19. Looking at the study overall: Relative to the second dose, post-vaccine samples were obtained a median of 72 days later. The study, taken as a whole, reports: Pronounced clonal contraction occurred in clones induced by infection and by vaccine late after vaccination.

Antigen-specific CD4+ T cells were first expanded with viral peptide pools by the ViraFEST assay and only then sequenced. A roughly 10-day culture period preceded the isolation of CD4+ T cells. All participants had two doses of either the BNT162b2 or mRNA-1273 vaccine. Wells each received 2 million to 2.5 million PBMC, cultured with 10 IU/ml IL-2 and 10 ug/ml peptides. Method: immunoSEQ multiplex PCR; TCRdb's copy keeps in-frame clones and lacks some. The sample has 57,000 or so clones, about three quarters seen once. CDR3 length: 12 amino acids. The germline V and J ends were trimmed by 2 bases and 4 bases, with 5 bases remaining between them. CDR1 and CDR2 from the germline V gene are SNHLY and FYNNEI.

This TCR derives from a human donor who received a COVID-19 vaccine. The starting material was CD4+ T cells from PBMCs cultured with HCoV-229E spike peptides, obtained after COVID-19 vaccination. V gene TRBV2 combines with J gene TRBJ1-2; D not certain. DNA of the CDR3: TGTGCCAGCAGTGAAAACAGCTATGGCTACACCTTC. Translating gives CASSENSYGYTF.